The 6 T cell receptor beta chains below all came from one sample that was sequenced in a study of blood T cell repertoires in COVID-19. Clones were read by immunoSEQ multiplex PCR, and TCRdb kept only the in-frame ones, dropping some. The data show around 70,000 clones, around 84% seen once. The source material was peripheral blood. These receptors were taken from a man aged 50 or older with acute or convalescent COVID-19.

J is TRBJ2-1 and V is TRBV5-6; TRBD2 agrees at 10 bases. The junction had 11 bases not matched to a gene; V was cut back by 2 bases and J by 6 bases. The CDR3 runs 17 residues. Germline loops: CDR1 SGHDT, CDR2 YYEEEE. For the CDR3, the DNA is TGTGCCAGCAGCTTTACGGCTAGCGGGAGCTTTGGCAATGAGCAGTTCTTC. Translating gives CASSFTASGSFGNEQFF.

The rearrangement joins TRBV6-6 to TRBJ1-5; 8 bases map to TRBD1. V lost 7 bases and J lost 4; bases outside the gene matches: 6. This CDR3 has 14 residues. Germline V gene lookup returns CDR1 MNHNY and CDR2 SVGAGI (reference sequence). The DNA for the CDR3 is TGTGCCAGCATTGCGACAGGGGCAAATCAGCCCCAGCATTTT. Translating gives CASIATGANQPQHF.

The chain couples TRBV5-1 to TRBJ1-2; 7 bases align to TRBD1. V trimming: 4 bases; J trimming: 3 bases; junction bases outside the gene matches: 9. The CDR3 extends over 15 amino acids. Germline V gives CDR1 SGHRS, CDR2 YFSETQ. This chain's CDR3 is CASSRTTGKDYGYTF. The CDR3 nucleotides read TGCGCCAGCAGCCGAACGACAGGGAAGGACTATGGCTACACCTTC.

The J gene is TRBJ1-1, the V gene TRBV19; maybe TRBD1 (5 bases). Germline V gene data show CDR1 as LNHDA and CDR2 as SQIVND (reference sequence). The CDR3 runs to 14 residues. V was shortened by 10 bases and J by 0 bases, with 15 bases between the two germline ends. In DNA, the CDR3 is TGTGCCACTCGGCCCACAGGTCTGAACACTGAAGCTTTCTTT. Translation: CATRPTGLNTEAFF.

Ten or more counts support this clone. The chain employs TRBV12-3 or TRBV12-4 and TRBJ1-5, with D tentatively TRBD1 (5 bases). Trimming took 2 bases from V and 11 from J, leaving 10 bases between them. The CDR3 runs to 12 residues. The chain's CDR3 is CASSLKKQAQHF. For the CDR3, the DNA is TGTGCCAGCAGTTTAAAAAAACAGGCCCAGCATTTT.

The sample holds one count of this clone. J is TRBJ1-2 and V is TRBV4-1; D is ambiguous. V was cut by 1 base and J by 4 bases, with 13 bases left in between. The CDR3 covers 15 residues. Germline assignment: CDR1 MGHRA and CDR2 YSYEKL. The CDR3 DNA sequence: TGCGCCAGCAGCCAAGCCGTGGGAGAGCTCTATGGCTACACCTTC. It codes for CASSQAVGELYGYTF.